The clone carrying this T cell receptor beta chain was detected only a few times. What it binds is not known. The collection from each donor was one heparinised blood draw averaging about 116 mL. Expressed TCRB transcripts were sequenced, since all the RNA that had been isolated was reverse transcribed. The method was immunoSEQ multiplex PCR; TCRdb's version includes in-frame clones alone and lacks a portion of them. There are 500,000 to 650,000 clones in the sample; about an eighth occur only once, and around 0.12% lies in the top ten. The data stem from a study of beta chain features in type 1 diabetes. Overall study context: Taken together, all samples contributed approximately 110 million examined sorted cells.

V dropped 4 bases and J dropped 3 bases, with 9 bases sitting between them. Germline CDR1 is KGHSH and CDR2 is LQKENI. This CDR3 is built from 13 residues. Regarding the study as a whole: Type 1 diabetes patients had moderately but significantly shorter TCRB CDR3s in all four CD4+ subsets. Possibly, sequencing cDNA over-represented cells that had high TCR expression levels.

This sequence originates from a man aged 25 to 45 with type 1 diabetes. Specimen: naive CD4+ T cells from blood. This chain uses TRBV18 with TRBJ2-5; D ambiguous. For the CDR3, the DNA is TGTGCCAGCTCACTTACGTTGGAAGAGACCCAGTACTTC. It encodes CASSLTLEETQYF.